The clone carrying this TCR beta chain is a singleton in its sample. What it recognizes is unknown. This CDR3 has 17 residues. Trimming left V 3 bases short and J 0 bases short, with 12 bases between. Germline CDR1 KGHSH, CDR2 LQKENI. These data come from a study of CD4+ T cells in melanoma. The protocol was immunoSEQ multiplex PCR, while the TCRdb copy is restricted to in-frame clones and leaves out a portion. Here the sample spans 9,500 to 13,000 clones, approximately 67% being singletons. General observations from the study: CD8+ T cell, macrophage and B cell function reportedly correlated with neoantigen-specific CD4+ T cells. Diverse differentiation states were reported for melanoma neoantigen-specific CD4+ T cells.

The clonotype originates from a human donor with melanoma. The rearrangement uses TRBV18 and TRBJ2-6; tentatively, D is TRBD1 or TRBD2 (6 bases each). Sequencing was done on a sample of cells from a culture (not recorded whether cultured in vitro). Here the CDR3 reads CASSPGAGSSGANVLTF. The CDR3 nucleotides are TGTGCCAGCTCACCGGGGGCGGGGTCCTCTGGGGCCAACGTCCTGACTTTC.